One and the same sample provided the 20 T cell receptor beta chains below, sequenced in a study of shared clonotypes between healthy human individuals. TCRdb's table, derived via immunoSEQ multiplex PCR, lists solely in-frame clones and lacks some. The repertoire consists of 1,400,000 or so clones, with approximately 98.5% occurring once and the leading ten covering around 0.33%. Sequenced sample: naive CD4+ T cells sorted from blood. Subset: CD45RA+ positively selected. The receptors were gathered from a young man in good health.

The chain links TRBV19 to TRBJ1-2, with D hard to call. The CDR3 runs to 15 residues. Trimming left V 3 bases short and J 4 bases short, with 15 bases between. Germline assignment: CDR1 LNHDA and CDR2 SQIVND (reference sequence). The CDR3 DNA sequence: TGTGCCAGTAGTATCCCCCACCTTGAGGCCTATGGCTACACCTTC. This codes for CASSIPHLEAYGYTF.

DNA for the CDR3: TGTGCCAGCAGTAAAGATGTCCTCGACTACGAGCAGTACTTC. Its protein product is CASSKDVLDYEQYF. The V and J genes are TRBV2 and TRBJ2-7, with D hard to call. This CDR3 contains 14 residues. Germline CDR1 reads SNHLY; CDR2 reads FYNNEI. V was trimmed by 5 bases and J by 3 bases, leaving 14 bases between them.

V is TRBV10-3 and J is TRBJ2-3, with a tentative D call TRBD1 (5 bases). Germline V CDR1 and CDR2: ENHRY, SYGVKD. There are 13 residues in the CDR3. Between the trimmed V and J ends, which lost 6 bases and 3 bases, there was a span of 10 bases. The CDR3: CAIRGQETDTQYF. In DNA, the CDR3 is TGTGCCATCAGAGGACAAGAAACAGATACGCAGTATTTT.

The rearrangement uses TRBV7-9 and TRBJ1-2; D is undetermined. The CDR3 spans 13 residues. CDR1 is SEHNR, CDR2 FQNEAQ, per germline (reference sequence). V was cut by 3 bases and J by 4 bases, with 9 bases left in between. The CDR3: CASSLGSLYGYTF. In DNA, the CDR3 is TGTGCCAGCAGCTTGGGCAGCCTCTATGGCTACACCTTC.

The CDR3 sequence: CASSHDRGRTDTQYF. The CDR3 DNA is TGCGCCAGCAGCCACGACAGGGGGCGGACAGATACGCAGTATTTT. The chain recombines TRBV4-3 with TRBJ2-3, with TRBD1 identical over 10 bases. The germline V gene encodes CDR1 LGHNA and CDR2 YSLEER. V shed 3 bases, J shed 3 bases, and the junction held 3 bases outside the gene matches. This CDR3 spans 15 amino acids.

The chain is built from TRBV4-3 and TRBJ1-2; D is undetermined. V lost 1 base and J lost 1, with 4 bases in between. The V gene's germline CDR1 is LGHNA and CDR2 YSLEER. CDR3 length equals 13 residues. The CDR3: CASSQVINYGYTF. The CDR3 DNA sequence: TGCGCCAGCAGCCAAGTAATTAACTATGGCTACACCTTC.

As regards this clone: Other DNA sequences from this sample encode an identical CDR3 as well. This chain connects TRBV5-6 to TRBJ2-7, with D possibly matching TRBD2 (6 bases). CDR3 length equals 12 residues. CDR1 SGHDT and CDR2 YYEEEE come from the germline V gene. The V end was cut by 4 bases, the J end by 3 bases, with 8 bases between. CDR3 DNA sequence: TGTGCCAGCAGCCTGGAGGGCTACGAGCAGTACTTC. Translation: CASSLEGYEQYF. The whole variable domain, filled in from reference TRBV5-6 and TRBJ2-7, reads DAGVTQSPTHLIKTRGQQVTLRCSPKSGHDTVSWYQQALGQGPQFIFQYYEEEERQRGNFPDRFSGHQFPNYSSELNVNALLLGDSALYLCASSLEGYEQYFGPGTRLTVT.

The genes are TRBV7-9 and TRBJ2-1; 9 bases agree with TRBD2. J was trimmed by 5 bases and V by 4 bases; bases with no gene match: 12. Germline V lookup: CDR1 SEHNR, CDR2 FQNEAQ (reference sequence). The length of the CDR3 is 17 residues. In DNA form, the CDR3 reads TGTGCCAGCAGCTCACCTCCAACTAGCGGGTATAACAATGAGCAGTTCTTC. The encoded protein is CASSSPPTSGYNNEQFF.

The chain carries TRBV5-1 and TRBJ2-5, with 9 bases lining up with TRBD2. CDR1 is SGHRS and CDR2 is YFSETQ in the germline V gene. This CDR3 is built from 14 residues. J lost 4 bases, V lost 0 bases, and 1 base had no gene match. The CDR3 sequence is CASSLGGGAETQYF. The CDR3 DNA reads as TGCGCCAGCAGCTTGGGCGGGGGGGCAGAGACCCAGTACTTC.

A note on this clone: The same CDR3 can be traced to other DNA sequences in this sample. V is TRBV5-4 and J is TRBJ2-1; a weak D match, TRBD2 (6 bases). Germline values: CDR1 SGHNT, CDR2 YYREEE (reference sequence). This CDR3 comprises 15 residues. V gave up 0 bases and J gave up 3 bases, with 10 bases separating them. The CDR3 sequence is CASSLAGGRYNEQFF. CDR3 bases: TGTGCCAGCAGCTTGGCCGGGGGACGCTACAATGAGCAGTTCTTC. The whole variable domain, remainder taken from reference TRBV5-4 and TRBJ2-1, is ETGVTQSPTHLIKTRGQQVTLRCSSQSGHNTVSWYQQALGQGPQFIFQYYREEENGRGNFPPRFSGLQFPNYSSELNVNALELDDSALYLCASSLAGGRYNEQFFGPGTRLTVL.

The chain employs TRBV5-6 and TRBJ1-1; D remains unclear. This CDR3 spans 14 amino acids. V dropped 1 base and J dropped 1 base, with 8 bases sitting between them. CDR1 and CDR2 (germline): SGHDT, YYEEEE. CDR3 bases: TGTGCCAGCAGCTTGTTTGTGGGGAACACTGAAGCTTTCTTT. Residues: CASSLFVGNTEAFF.

V and J are TRBV5-6 and TRBJ2-3, with a possible D match to TRBD1 (5 bases). The germline gives CDR1 SGHDT, CDR2 YYEEEE. There are 13 residues in the CDR3. Trimming took 0 bases from V and 5 from J, leaving 7 bases between them. This CDR3 is CASSLGREDTQYF. CDR3 in DNA: TGTGCCAGCAGCTTGGGCAGGGAAGATACGCAGTATTTT.

The rearrangement joins TRBV4-3 to TRBJ2-1; TRBD2 agrees at 7 bases. CDR1 is LGHNA, CDR2 YSLEER, per germline. There are 12 residues in the CDR3. Germline trimming cut 4 bases from V and 10 bases from J; bases unmatched to any gene: 4. The chain's CDR3 is CASSRGRGEQFF. The CDR3 DNA is TGCGCCAGCAGCCGCGGGAGAGGCGAGCAGTTCTTC.

The chain recombines TRBV18 with TRBJ1-1; no definite D call. Trimming cost V 8 bases and J 3 bases, with 13 bases left between them. In germline, CDR1 is KGHSH, CDR2 LQKENI. The CDR3 extends over 13 amino acids. CDR3 amino acids: CASTNSLDTEAFF. In nucleotides, the CDR3 is TGTGCCAGCACAAATAGCCTGGACACTGAAGCTTTCTTT.

This chain connects TRBV29-1 to TRBJ2-7; D may be TRBD1 or TRBD2 (5 bases each). Germline V gives CDR1 SQVTM, CDR2 ANQGSEA. Deletions cut 7 bases from V and 2 bases from J, with 18 bases between. The CDR3 extends over 14 amino acids. In nucleotides, the CDR3 is TGCAGCGGGGGGTTGGGGAATACCCCCTACGAGCAGTACTTC. Amino acids: CSGGLGNTPYEQYF.

CDR3 amino acids: CASSFTWTGLAKNIQYF. The CDR3 region has the DNA TGTGCCAGCAGCTTCACCTGGACAGGTCTAGCCAAAAACATTCAGTACTTC. The chain carries TRBV7-8 and TRBJ2-4; TRBD1 agrees at 7 bases. This CDR3 is built from 17 residues. Germline V gives CDR1 SGHVS, CDR2 FQNEAQ. V trimming: 3 bases; J trimming: 0 bases; junction bases outside the gene matches: 8.

This chain uses TRBV7-2 with TRBJ2-7, with D tentatively TRBD1 (5 bases). The germline gives CDR1 SGHTA, CDR2 FQGNSA. The CDR3 length is 15 residues. The ends were cut back, 2 bases at V and 4 bases at J, with 15 bases in the middle. The CDR3 sequence is CASSLQGASTYEQYF. In DNA, the CDR3 is TGTGCCAGCAGCTTACAGGGTGCCTCGACGTACGAGCAGTACTTC. Looking up the rest from reference TRBV7-2 and TRBJ2-7 gives the full variable domain: GAGVSQSPSNKVTEKGKDVELRCDPISGHTALYWYRQSLGQGLEFLIYFQGNSAPDKSGLPSDRFSAERTGGSVSTLTIQRTQQEDSAVYLCASSLQGASTYEQYFGPGTRLTVT.

The V and J genes are TRBV19 and TRBJ1-2; perhaps TRBD1 as D (6 bases). V was shortened by 5 bases and J by 4 bases, with 20 bases between the two germline ends. CDR1 and CDR2 from the germline V gene are LNHDA and SQIVND (reference sequence). This CDR3 spans 16 amino acids. CDR3 DNA sequence: TGTGCCAGTAGTCGCCACAGGGATCAACTGGTCTATGGCTACACCTTC. This translates into CASSRHRDQLVYGYTF.

A note on this clone: The sample has other DNA sequences that encode this CDR3 too. J is TRBJ1-5 and V is TRBV20-1; D perhaps matches TRBD1 (5 bases). The CDR3 has 11 amino acids. V was trimmed by 6 bases and J by 6 bases, leaving 9 bases between them. The germline V gene has CDR1 DFQATT and CDR2 SNEGSKA (reference sequence). The DNA of the CDR3 is TGCAGTGCCCGCGGGGGTCAGCCCCAGCATTTT. Translated: CSARGGQPQHF.

V and J are TRBV5-4 and TRBJ2-2; the D call may be TRBD1 or TRBD2 (5 bases each). The V gene's germline CDR1 is SGHNT and CDR2 YYREEE (reference sequence). Trimming took 4 bases from V and 0 from J, leaving 13 bases between them. The CDR3 sequence is 16 residues long. CDR3 residues: CASSIPGTANTGELFF. The CDR3 coding sequence is TGTGCCAGCAGCATCCCCGGGACGGCGAACACCGGGGAGCTGTTTTTT.